This T cell receptor (beta chain) was sequenced in a study of beta chain features in type 1 diabetes. CDR1 is SQVTM and CDR2 is ANQGSEA in the germline V gene. This CDR3 is 11 amino acids long. Trimming cost V 7 bases and J 3 bases, with 10 bases left between them. Study-level points and caveats: All four CD4+ subsets from Type 1 diabetes patients carried moderately but significantly shorter TCRB CDR3s.

This clone has more than one count but fewer than ten. Its antigen is unidentified. All of the isolated RNA was reverse transcribed, so expressed TCRB transcripts were sequenced. Here immunoSEQ multiplex PCR was the method, and the copy in TCRdb shows in-frame clones only, minus some. The sample has some 250,000 clones; about a tenth are singletons. This TCR was sampled from a man younger than 40 with type 1 diabetes. V and J are TRBV29-1 and TRBJ2-7; the D gene is possibly TRBD2 (6 bases). Sample: naive CD4+ T cells from blood. In DNA, the CDR3 is TGCAGCGGAGGCGGGAACTACGAGCAGTACTTC. This sequence encodes CSGGGNYEQYF.